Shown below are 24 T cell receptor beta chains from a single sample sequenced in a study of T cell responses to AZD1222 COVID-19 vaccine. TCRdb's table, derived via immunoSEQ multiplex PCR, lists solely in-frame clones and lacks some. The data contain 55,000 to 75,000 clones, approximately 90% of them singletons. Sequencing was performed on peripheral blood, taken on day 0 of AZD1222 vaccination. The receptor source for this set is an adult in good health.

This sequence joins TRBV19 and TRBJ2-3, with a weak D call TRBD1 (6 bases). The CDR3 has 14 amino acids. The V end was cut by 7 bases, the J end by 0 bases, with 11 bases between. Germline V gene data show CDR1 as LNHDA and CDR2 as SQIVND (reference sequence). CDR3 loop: CASTPDSSTDTQYF. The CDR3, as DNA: TGTGCCAGTACCCCGGACAGCAGCACAGATACGCAGTATTTT.

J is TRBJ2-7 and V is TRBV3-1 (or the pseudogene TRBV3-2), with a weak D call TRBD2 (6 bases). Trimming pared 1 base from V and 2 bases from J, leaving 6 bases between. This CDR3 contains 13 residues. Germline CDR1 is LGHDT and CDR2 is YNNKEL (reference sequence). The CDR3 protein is CASSQAGAYEQYF. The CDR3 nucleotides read TGTGCCAGCAGCCAAGCGGGGGCCTACGAGCAGTACTTC.

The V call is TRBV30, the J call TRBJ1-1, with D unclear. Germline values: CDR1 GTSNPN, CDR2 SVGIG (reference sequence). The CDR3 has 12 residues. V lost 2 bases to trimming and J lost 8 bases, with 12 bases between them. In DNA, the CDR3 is TGTGCCTGGAGTCCCCCCCCGTCCGAAGCTTTCTTT. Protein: CAWSPPPSEAFF.

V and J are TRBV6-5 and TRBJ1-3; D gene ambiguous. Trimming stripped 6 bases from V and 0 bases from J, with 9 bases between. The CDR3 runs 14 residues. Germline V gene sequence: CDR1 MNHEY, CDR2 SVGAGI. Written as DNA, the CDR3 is TGTGCCAGCAGAAAAGACATCTCTGGAAACACCATATATTTT. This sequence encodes CASRKDISGNTIYF.

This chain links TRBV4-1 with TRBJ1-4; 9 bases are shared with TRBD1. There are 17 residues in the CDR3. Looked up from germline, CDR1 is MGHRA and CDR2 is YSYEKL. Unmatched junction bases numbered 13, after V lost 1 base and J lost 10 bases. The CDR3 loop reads CASSQVVVTGGVGKLFF. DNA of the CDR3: TGCGCCAGCAGCCAAGTGGTAGTGACAGGGGGTGTTGGAAAACTGTTTTTT.

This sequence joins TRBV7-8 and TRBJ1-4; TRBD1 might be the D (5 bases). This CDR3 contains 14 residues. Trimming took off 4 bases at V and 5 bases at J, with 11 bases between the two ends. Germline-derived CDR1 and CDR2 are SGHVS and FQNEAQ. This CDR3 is CASSSTARNEKLFF. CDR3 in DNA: TGTGCCAGCAGCTCGACAGCTAGGAATGAAAAACTGTTTTTT. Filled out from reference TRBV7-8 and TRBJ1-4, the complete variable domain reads GAGVSQSPRYKVAKRGQDVALRCDPISGHVSLFWYQQALGQGPEFLTYFQNEAQLDKSGLPSDRFFAERPEGSVSTLKIQRTQQEDSAVYLCASSSTARNEKLFFGSGTQLSVL.

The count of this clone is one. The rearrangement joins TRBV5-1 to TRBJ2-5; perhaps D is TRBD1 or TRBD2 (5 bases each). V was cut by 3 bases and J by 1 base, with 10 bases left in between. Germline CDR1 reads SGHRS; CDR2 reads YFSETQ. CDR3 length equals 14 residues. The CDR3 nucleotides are TGCGCCAGCAGCTCCCGTGGGGGCCAAGAGACCCAGTACTTC. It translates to CASSSRGGQETQYF.

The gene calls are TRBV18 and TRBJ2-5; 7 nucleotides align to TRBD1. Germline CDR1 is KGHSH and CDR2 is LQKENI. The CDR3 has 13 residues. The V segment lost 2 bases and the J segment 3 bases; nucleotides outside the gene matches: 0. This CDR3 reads CASSPGTEETQYF. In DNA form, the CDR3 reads TGTGCCAGCTCACCAGGGACAGAAGAGACCCAGTACTTC.

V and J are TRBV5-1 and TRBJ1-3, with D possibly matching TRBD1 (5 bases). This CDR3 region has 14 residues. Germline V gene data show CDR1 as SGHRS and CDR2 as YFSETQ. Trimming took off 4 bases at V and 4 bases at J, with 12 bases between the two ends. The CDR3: CASSPTAGGNTIYF. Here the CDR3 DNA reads TGCGCCAGCAGCCCGACAGCGGGAGGAAACACCATATATTTT.

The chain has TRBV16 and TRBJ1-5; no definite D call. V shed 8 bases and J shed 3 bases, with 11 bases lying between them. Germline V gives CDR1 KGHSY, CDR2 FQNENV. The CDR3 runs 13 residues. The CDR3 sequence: CASSRSTNQPQHF. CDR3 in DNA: TGTGCCAGCTCCCGTAGTACCAATCAGCCCCAGCATTTT.

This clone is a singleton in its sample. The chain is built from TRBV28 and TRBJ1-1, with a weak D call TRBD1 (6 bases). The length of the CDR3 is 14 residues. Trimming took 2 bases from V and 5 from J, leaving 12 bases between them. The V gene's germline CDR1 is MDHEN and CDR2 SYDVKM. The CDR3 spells CASSLIRGGTEAFF. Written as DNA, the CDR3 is TGTGCCAGCAGTTTAATCAGGGGCGGGACTGAAGCTTTCTTT.

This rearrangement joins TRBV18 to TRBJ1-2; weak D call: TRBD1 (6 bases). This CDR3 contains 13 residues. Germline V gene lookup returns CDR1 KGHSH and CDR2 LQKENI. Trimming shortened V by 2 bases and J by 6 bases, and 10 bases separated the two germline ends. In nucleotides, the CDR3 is TGTGCCAGCTCACCAAGGACAGAGGATGGCTACACCTTC. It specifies CASSPRTEDGYTF. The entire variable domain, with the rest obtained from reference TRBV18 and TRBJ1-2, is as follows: NAGVMQNPRHLVRRRGQEARLRCSPMKGHSHVYWYRQLPEEGLKFMVYLQKENIIDESGMPKERFSAEFPKEGPSILRIQQVVRGDSAAYFCASSPRTEDGYTFGSGTRLTVV.

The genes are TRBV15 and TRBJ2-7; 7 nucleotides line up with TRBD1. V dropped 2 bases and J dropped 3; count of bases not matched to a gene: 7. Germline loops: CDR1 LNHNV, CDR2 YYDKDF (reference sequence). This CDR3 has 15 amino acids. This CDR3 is CATSRSRTGFYEQYF. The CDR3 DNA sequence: TGTGCCACCAGCAGATCCCGGACAGGCTTCTACGAGCAGTACTTC.

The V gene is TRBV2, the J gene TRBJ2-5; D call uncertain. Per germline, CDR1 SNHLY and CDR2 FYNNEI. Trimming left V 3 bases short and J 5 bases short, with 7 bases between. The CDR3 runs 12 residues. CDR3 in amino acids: CASSDLGETQYF. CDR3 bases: TGTGCCAGCAGTGACCTTGGGGAGACCCAGTACTTC.

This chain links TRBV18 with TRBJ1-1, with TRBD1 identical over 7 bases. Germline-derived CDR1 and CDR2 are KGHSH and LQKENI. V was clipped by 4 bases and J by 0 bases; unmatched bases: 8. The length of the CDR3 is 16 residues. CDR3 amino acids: CASSLQSGTVNTEAFF. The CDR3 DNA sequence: TGTGCCAGCTCACTCCAATCCGGGACAGTGAACACTGAAGCTTTCTTT. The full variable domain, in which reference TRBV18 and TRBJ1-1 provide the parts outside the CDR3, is NAGVMQNPRHLVRRRGQEARLRCSPMKGHSHVYWYRQLPEEGLKFMVYLQKENIIDESGMPKERFSAEFPKEGPSILRIQQVVRGDSAAYFCASSLQSGTVNTEAFFGQGTRLTVV.

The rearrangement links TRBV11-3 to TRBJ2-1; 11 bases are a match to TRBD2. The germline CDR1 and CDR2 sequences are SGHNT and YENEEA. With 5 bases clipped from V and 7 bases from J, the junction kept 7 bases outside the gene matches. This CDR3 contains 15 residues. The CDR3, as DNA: TGTGCCAGCAGCCCGGGGTTAGCGGGGGGGAATGAGCAGTTCTTC. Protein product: CASSPGLAGGNEQFF.

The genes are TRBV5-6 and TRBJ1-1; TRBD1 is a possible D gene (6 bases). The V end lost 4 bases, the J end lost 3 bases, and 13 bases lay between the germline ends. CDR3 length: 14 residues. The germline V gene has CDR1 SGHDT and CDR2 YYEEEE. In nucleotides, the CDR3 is TGTGCCAGCAGCCTCGACAGGACCTACACTGAAGCTTTCTTT. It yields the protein CASSLDRTYTEAFF.

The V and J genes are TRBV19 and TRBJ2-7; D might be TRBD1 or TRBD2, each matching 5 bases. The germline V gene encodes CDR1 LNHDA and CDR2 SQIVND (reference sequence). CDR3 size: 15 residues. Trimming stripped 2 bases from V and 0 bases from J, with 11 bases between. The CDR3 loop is CASSIRGDGSYEQYF. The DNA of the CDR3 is TGTGCCAGTAGTATACGAGGGGACGGCTCCTACGAGCAGTACTTC.

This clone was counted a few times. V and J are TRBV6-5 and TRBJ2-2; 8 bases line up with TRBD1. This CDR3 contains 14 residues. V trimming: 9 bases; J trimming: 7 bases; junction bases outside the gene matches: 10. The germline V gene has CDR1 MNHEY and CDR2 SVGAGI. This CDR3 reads CASRGQGAFGELFF. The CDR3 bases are TGTGCCAGTCGAGGGCAGGGGGCTTTCGGGGAGCTGTTTTTT.

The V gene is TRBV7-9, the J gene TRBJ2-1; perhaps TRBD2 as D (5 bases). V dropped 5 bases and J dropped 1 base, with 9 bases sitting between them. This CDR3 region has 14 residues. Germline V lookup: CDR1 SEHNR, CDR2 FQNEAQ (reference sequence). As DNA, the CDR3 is TGTGCCAGCAGCCAACGGGAATCCTACAATGAGCAGTTCTTC. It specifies CASSQRESYNEQFF.

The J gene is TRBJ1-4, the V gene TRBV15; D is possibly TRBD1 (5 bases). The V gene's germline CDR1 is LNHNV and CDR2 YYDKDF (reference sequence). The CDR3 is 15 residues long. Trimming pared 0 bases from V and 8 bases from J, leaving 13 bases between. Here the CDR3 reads CATSRDLRGGEKLFF. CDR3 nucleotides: TGTGCCACCAGCAGAGATCTCCGGGGGGGAGAAAAACTGTTTTTT.

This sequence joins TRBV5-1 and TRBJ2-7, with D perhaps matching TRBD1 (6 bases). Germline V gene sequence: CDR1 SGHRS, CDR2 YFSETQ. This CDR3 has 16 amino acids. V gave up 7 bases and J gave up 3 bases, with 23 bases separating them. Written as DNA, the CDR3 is TGCGCCAGCTCTTCGTACCGCCTACAGGGAAACTACGAGCAGTACTTC. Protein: CASSSYRLQGNYEQYF.

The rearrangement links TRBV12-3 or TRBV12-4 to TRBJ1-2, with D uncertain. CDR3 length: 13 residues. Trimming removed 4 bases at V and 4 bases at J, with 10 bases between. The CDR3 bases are TGTGCCAGCAGTTCTGAAGAGGGCTATGGCTACACCTTC. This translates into CASSSEEGYGYTF.

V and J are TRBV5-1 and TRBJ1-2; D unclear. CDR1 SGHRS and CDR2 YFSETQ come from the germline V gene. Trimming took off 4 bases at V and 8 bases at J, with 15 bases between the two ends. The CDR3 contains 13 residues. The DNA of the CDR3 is TGCGCCAGCAGCCTCGAGGCTGCTCGGGGCTACACCTTC. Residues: CASSLEAARGYTF.